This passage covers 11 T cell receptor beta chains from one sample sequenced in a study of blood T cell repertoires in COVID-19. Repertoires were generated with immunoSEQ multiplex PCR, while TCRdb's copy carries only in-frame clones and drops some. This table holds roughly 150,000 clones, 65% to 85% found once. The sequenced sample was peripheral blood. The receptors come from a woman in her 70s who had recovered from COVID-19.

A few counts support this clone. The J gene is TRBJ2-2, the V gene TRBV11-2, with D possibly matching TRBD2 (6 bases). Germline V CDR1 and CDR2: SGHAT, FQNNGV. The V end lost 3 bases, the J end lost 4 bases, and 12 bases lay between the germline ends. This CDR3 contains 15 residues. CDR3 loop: CASSLRGAGTGELFF. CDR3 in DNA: TGTGCCAGCAGCTTGCGGGGCGCGGGCACCGGGGAGCTGTTTTTT.

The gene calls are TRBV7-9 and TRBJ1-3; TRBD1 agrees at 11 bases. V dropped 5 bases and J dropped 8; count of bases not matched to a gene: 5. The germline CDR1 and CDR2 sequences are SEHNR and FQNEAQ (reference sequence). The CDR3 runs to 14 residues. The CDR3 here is CASSPRDRGDTIYF. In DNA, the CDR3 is TGTGCCAGCAGCCCCAGGGACAGGGGGGACACCATATATTTT.

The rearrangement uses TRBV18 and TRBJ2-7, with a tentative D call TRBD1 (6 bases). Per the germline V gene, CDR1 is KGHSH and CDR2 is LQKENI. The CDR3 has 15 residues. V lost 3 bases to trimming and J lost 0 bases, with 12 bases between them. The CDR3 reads CASSPTGTRSYEQYF. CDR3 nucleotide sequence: TGTGCCAGCTCACCGACAGGAACCCGCTCCTACGAGCAGTACTTC.

The CDR3 loop is CASSNTEETQYF. As DNA, the CDR3 is TGTGCCAGCAGTAACACCGAAGAGACCCAGTACTTC. The rearrangement joins TRBV6-2 or TRBV6-3 to TRBJ2-5; D is undetermined. CDR1 is MNHEY, CDR2 SVGEGT, per germline. V was cut by 5 bases and J by 3 bases, with 7 bases left in between. The CDR3 has 12 amino acids.

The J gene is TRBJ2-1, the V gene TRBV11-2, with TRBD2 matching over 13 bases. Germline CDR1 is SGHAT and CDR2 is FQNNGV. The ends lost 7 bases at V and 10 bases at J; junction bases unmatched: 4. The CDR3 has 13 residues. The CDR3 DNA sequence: TGTGCCAGCAACCCGGGACTAGCGGGAGAGCAGTTCTTC. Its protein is CASNPGLAGEQFF.

CDR3 bases: TGTGCCATCAGTGAGGGACTAGCGGGGGGCACAGATACGCAGTATTTT. It translates to CAISEGLAGGTDTQYF. The rearrangement links TRBV10-3 to TRBJ2-3; 13 bases are a match to TRBD2. Germline-derived CDR1 and CDR2 are ENHRY and SYGVKD. The CDR3 has 16 amino acids. V lost 2 bases to trimming and J lost 1 base; unmatched junction nucleotides: 0.

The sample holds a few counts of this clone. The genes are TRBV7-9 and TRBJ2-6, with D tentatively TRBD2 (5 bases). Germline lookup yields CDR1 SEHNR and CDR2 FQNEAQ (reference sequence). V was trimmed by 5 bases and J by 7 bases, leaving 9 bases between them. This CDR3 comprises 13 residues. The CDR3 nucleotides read TGTGCCAGCAGCCGGGGTGGTGCCAACGTCCTGACTTTC. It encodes CASSRGGANVLTF. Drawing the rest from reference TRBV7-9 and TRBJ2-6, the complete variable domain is DTGVSQNPRHKITKRGQNVTFRCDPISEHNRLYWYRQTLGQGPEFLTYFQNEAQLEKSRLLSDRFSAERPKGSFSTLEIQRTEQGDSAMYLCASSRGGANVLTFGAGSRLTVL.

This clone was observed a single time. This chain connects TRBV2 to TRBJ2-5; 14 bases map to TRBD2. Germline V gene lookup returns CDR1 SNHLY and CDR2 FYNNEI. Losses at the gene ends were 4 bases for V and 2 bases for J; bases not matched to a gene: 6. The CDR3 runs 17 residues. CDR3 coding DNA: TGTGCCAGCAGTGCCAGACTAGCGGGGGGGCATCAAGAGACCCAGTACTTC. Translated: CASSARLAGGHQETQYF.

The CDR3 sequence: CASSFGQAYQPQHF. The CDR3 nucleotides are TGTGCCAGCAGTTTCGGACAGGCCTATCAGCCCCAGCATTTT. The J gene is TRBJ1-5, the V gene TRBV27, with TRBD1 matching over 7 bases. CDR1 and CDR2 (germline): MNHEY, SMNVEV (reference sequence). Trimming took 3 bases from V and 5 from J; bases not matched to a gene: 4. CDR3 length equals 14 residues.

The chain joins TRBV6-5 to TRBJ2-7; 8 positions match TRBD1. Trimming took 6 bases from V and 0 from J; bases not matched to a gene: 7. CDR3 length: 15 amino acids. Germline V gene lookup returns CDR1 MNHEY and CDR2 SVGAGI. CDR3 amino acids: CASSPRQGSSYEQYF. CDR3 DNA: TGTGCCAGCAGCCCAAGACAGGGGAGCTCCTACGAGCAGTACTTC.

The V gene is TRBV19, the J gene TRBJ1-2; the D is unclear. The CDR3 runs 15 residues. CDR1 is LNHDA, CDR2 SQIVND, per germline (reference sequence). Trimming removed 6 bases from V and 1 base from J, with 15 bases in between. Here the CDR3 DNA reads TGTGCCAGTAGCCCCGGTGGGCCCCTTAACTATGGCTACACCTTC. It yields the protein CASSPGGPLNYGYTF.